Listed below are T cell receptor beta chains from one sample, sequenced in a study of long-term antiretroviral therapy in people with HIV. Produced via immunoSEQ multiplex PCR; TCRdb's table is partial and in-frame only. The sample comprises roughly 11,000 clones, about 80% of which are singletons, and 10% to 15% rests with the top ten. Sequences were derived from unsorted PBMCs, sampled just under 3.2 years before starting antiretroviral therapy. The receptor set was obtained from a man aged 35-49 years with HIV. Each CDR3 is given with its conserved first and last residue. A D gene is named only where the DNA matches it firmly. The size entry is marked missing in some rows and otherwise reads once, few, many or a size class.

clone_size,v_call,j_call,d_call,cdr3_nt,cdr3_aa
.,TRBV6-1,TRBJ1-1,.,TGTGCCAGCAGGCTCCGGCGGGACACTGAAGCTTTCTTT,CASRLRRDTEAFF
once,TRBV5-1,TRBJ2-2,.,TGCGCCAGCAGCCCAACGGCAACAGGGAGGAACACCGGGGAGCTGTTTTTT,CASSPTATGRNTGELFF
.,TRBV10-3,TRBJ2-7,.,TGTGCCATCGGGGACTACGAGCAGTACTTC,CAIGDYEQYF
.,TRBV9,TRBJ2-1,.,TGTGCCAGCAGCCCGCGAGGCGATGAGCAGTTCTTC,CASSPRGDEQFF
once,TRBV18,TRBJ1-3,TRBD1,TGTGCCAGCTCACCTCAGGGGGCATCTGGAAACACCATATATTTT,CASSPQGASGNTIYF
few,TRBV6-5,TRBJ2-7,TRBD1,TGTGCCAGCAGACTAGGGACAGGGGGTATCTACGAGCAGTACTTC,CASRLGTGGIYEQYF
.,TRBV14,TRBJ1-1,.,TGTGCCAGCAGCCTTCTTACAGGCGGGGGAACTGAAGCTTTCTTT,CASSLLTGGGTEAFF
.,TRBV14,TRBJ2-5,.,TGTGCCAGCAGCCAACTCCAGGATATCTCGGTGGAGACCCAGTACTTC,CASSQLQDISVETQYF
.,TRBV7-9,TRBJ2-7,TRBD1,TGTGCCAGCAGCTTGTTAGGGACAGATTACGAGCAGTACTTC,CASSLLGTDYEQYF
few,TRBV7-3,TRBJ2-1,TRBD2,TGTGCCAGCAGCCCCAAGACTAGCGTCTACAATGAGCAGTTCTTC,CASSPKTSVYNEQFF
.,TRBV11-2,TRBJ2-3,TRBD1,TGTGCCAGCAGCGGAGGGACAGGGAGGACAGATACGCAGTATTTT,CASSGGTGRTDTQYF
.,TRBV7-9,TRBJ2-3,TRBD2,TGTGCCAGCAGCTTAGGACTAGCGACGAGTAGTGATACGCAGTATTTT,CASSLGLATSSDTQYF
medium-sized,TRBV30,TRBJ2-1,.,TGTGCCTGGGACCACGGGAATGAGCAGTTCTTC,CAWDHGNEQFF
.,TRBV9,TRBJ2-2,.,TGTGCCAGCAGCGTCACGGGCAGGGTTCTTACCGGGGAGCTGTTTTTT,CASSVTGRVLTGELFF
.,TRBV29-1,TRBJ1-2,.,TGCAGCGTTGTGACGGCCTTCGAGGGCTATGGCTACACCTTC,CSVVTAFEGYGYTF
.,TRBV27,TRBJ1-1,.,TGTGCCAGCAGTTCGTTCGGGAACACTGAAGCTTTCTTT,CASSSFGNTEAFF
few,TRBV30,TRBJ2-3,.,TGTGCCTGGAGTCCTGGGGTGGGGAGGTCAGATACGCAGTATTTT,CAWSPGVGRSDTQYF